The rows below give T cell receptor beta chains drawn from one sample of a study of vaccination effects on CD4 cells after COVID-19. Clones were sequenced by immunoSEQ multiplex PCR, and TCRdb holds only the in-frame ones, with some missing. Of about 79,000 clones in the sample, 60% to 80% were seen once. Their recognized antigens are unknown. The sample here was CD4+ T cells from PBMCs cultured with HCoV-229E spike peptides, taken before COVID-19 vaccination. The receptors were sampled from a human donor who received a COVID-19 vaccine. Each CDR3 is given with its conserved first and last residue. Fields, in order: CDR3 DNA, CDR3 protein, J gene, V gene, clone size, D gene. D genes are given only for firm matches. A clone size is listed for some rows: how often the clone was seen (once, few, many), or a class if it is expanded.

CDR3 DNA: TGCGCCAGCAGCTTGAGTACTTCTGGAAACACCATATATTTT
CDR3 protein: CASSLSTSGNTIYF
J gene: TRBJ1-3
V gene: TRBV5-1
clone size: .
D gene: .

CDR3 DNA: TGTGCCAGCTCACCTAATGGACAGTTCAATTCTGGGGGCACTGAAGCTTTCTTT
CDR3 protein: CASSPNGQFNSGGTEAFF
J gene: TRBJ1-1
V gene: TRBV18
clone size: .
D gene: .

CDR3 DNA: TGTGCCAGTAGTTGGACGGGCACTGAAGCTTTCTTT
CDR3 protein: CASSWTGTEAFF
J gene: TRBJ1-1
V gene: TRBV19
clone size: .
D gene: .

CDR3 DNA: TGTGCCAGCAGGGACGGATCCTACTTAGTAAGGACGAACACCGGGGAGCTGTTTTTT
CDR3 protein: CASRDGSYLVRTNTGELFF
J gene: TRBJ2-2
V gene: TRBV2
clone size: .
D gene: .

CDR3 DNA: TGTGCCAGCACTTTTTATAGCAATCAGCCCCAGCATTTT
CDR3 protein: CASTFYSNQPQHF
J gene: TRBJ1-5
V gene: TRBV6-5
clone size: .
D gene: .

CDR3 DNA: TGTGCCACCAGCAGAGATTGGATGATGCGGGGGGCCCCCGGGGAGCTGTTTTTT
CDR3 protein: CATSRDWMMRGAPGELFF
J gene: TRBJ2-2
V gene: TRBV15
clone size: .
D gene: TRBD2

CDR3 DNA: TGTGCCAGTAGTAAGGCCCCGAACCAAGAGACCCAGTACTTC
CDR3 protein: CASSKAPNQETQYF
J gene: TRBJ2-5
V gene: TRBV19
clone size: .
D gene: .

CDR3 DNA: TGTGCCAGCTCGGGCCGGCGGGGTTCGACCGGGGAGCTGTTTTTT
CDR3 protein: CASSGRRGSTGELFF
J gene: TRBJ2-2
V gene: TRBV14
clone size: .
D gene: .

CDR3 DNA: TGTGCCAGCAGCTTATCTCCGAACACCGGGGAGCTGTTTTTT
CDR3 protein: CASSLSPNTGELFF
J gene: TRBJ2-2
V gene: TRBV7-2
clone size: .
D gene: .

CDR3 DNA: TGTGCCAGCCCGGGACAGATGAACACTGAAGCTTTCTTT
CDR3 protein: CASPGQMNTEAFF
J gene: TRBJ1-1
V gene: TRBV18
clone size: once
D gene: TRBD1

CDR3 DNA: TGTGCCGCCCCCCTCTTAGCGGGGGGGGAAGAGACCCAGTACTTC
CDR3 protein: CAAPLLAGGEETQYF
J gene: TRBJ2-5
V gene: TRBV7-2
clone size: .
D gene: TRBD2

CDR3 DNA: TGTGCCAGCAGCTTTCGACTAAGGACGGCGAACACCGGGGAGCTGTTTTTT
CDR3 protein: CASSFRLRTANTGELFF
J gene: TRBJ2-2
V gene: TRBV9
clone size: few
D gene: .

CDR3 DNA: TGTGCCAGTAGTATTCTCCGGGGGCCTGGAAACACCATATATTTT
CDR3 protein: CASSILRGPGNTIYF
J gene: TRBJ1-3
V gene: TRBV19
clone size: .
D gene: .

CDR3 DNA: TGTGCCAGCAGTTACACTGGGACAGGGTCTTGGGAGACCCAGTACTTC
CDR3 protein: CASSYTGTGSWETQYF
J gene: TRBJ2-5
V gene: TRBV6-5
clone size: .
D gene: TRBD1

CDR3 DNA: TGTGCCTGGAGGAAATCAGACAGGGAAGCTTTCTTT
CDR3 protein: CAWRKSDREAFF
J gene: TRBJ1-1
V gene: TRBV30
clone size: few
D gene: .

CDR3 DNA: TGTGCCAGCAGCCAGGGACAGGGATTGAACACTGAAGCTTTCTTT
CDR3 protein: CASSQGQGLNTEAFF
J gene: TRBJ1-1
V gene: TRBV5-4
clone size: .
D gene: TRBD1

CDR3 DNA: TGTGCCACCAGTGACCGACAGGGGGCCCATGAAAAACTGTTTTTT
CDR3 protein: CATSDRQGAHEKLFF
J gene: TRBJ1-4
V gene: TRBV24-1
clone size: .
D gene: TRBD1

CDR3 DNA: TGTGCCAGCAGTCGGGCGGGGGCAGGGCAGCCCCAGCATTTT
CDR3 protein: CASSRAGAGQPQHF
J gene: TRBJ1-5
V gene: TRBV7-2
clone size: .
D gene: .

CDR3 DNA: TGTGCCAGCAGCTTAATGGGGGCTGGTGGGAATCAGCCCCAGCATTTT
CDR3 protein: CASSLMGAGGNQPQHF
J gene: TRBJ1-5
V gene: TRBV7-8
clone size: .
D gene: .

CDR3 DNA: TGTGCCAGCAGCTCGGTGTCTCTAGCGGGGGTAGGCGATGAGCAGTTCTTC
CDR3 protein: CASSSVSLAGVGDEQFF
J gene: TRBJ2-1
V gene: TRBV7-2
clone size: .
D gene: TRBD2

CDR3 DNA: TGCAGCGTTGAAGGGGGGGGAATTGAGACCCAGTACTTC
CDR3 protein: CSVEGGGIETQYF
J gene: TRBJ2-5
V gene: TRBV29-1
clone size: few
D gene: TRBD2

CDR3 DNA: TGCGCCAGCAGCTTGGTTCAGGGAGTAGGTGAAAAACTGTTTTTT
CDR3 protein: CASSLVQGVGEKLFF
J gene: TRBJ1-4
V gene: TRBV5-1
clone size: .
D gene: .

CDR3 DNA: TGCGCCAGCAGCTTGCGCACAGGACCAGATACGCAGTATTTT
CDR3 protein: CASSLRTGPDTQYF
J gene: TRBJ2-3
V gene: TRBV5-1
clone size: once
D gene: .

CDR3 DNA: TGTGCCAGTAGTACAACGGGAGAGACCCAGTACTTC
CDR3 protein: CASSTTGETQYF
J gene: TRBJ2-5
V gene: TRBV19
clone size: .
D gene: .

CDR3 DNA: TGTGCCAGTAGTATAGGAGGGGCGGGAGACATTCAGTACTTC
CDR3 protein: CASSIGGAGDIQYF
J gene: TRBJ2-4
V gene: TRBV19
clone size: .
D gene: TRBD2

CDR3 DNA: TGTGCCACCGCGAGGGGCGCGGGAAACACCATATATTTT
CDR3 protein: CATARGAGNTIYF
J gene: TRBJ1-3
V gene: TRBV19
clone size: .
D gene: .

CDR3 DNA: TGTGCCAGCTCTAGGGCCCGGGGGGAGGAGACCCAGTACTTC
CDR3 protein: CASSRARGEETQYF
J gene: TRBJ2-5
V gene: TRBV7-3
clone size: .
D gene: TRBD2

CDR3 DNA: TGTGCCAGCTCACGACAGGGAGAGACCCAGTACTTC
CDR3 protein: CASSRQGETQYF
J gene: TRBJ2-5
V gene: TRBV18
clone size: .
D gene: TRBD1

CDR3 DNA: TGCGCCAGCAGCTTGTCTGACAGGTTACACTCTGGGGCCAACGTCCTGACTTTC
CDR3 protein: CASSLSDRLHSGANVLTF
J gene: TRBJ2-6
V gene: TRBV5-1
clone size: few
D gene: .

CDR3 DNA: TGTGCCAGCTCACCCGACCTCTTGACTAAAGAGACCCAGTACTTC
CDR3 protein: CASSPDLLTKETQYF
J gene: TRBJ2-5
V gene: TRBV18
clone size: once
D gene: .

CDR3 DNA: TGTGCCAGCACCCCAAGAGGGAACACTGAAGCTTTCTTT
CDR3 protein: CASTPRGNTEAFF
J gene: TRBJ1-1
V gene: TRBV12-3/TRBV12-4
clone size: .
D gene: .

CDR3 DNA: TGTGCCAGCAGCGACAGGGGTAACAATGAGCAGTTCTTC
CDR3 protein: CASSDRGNNEQFF
J gene: TRBJ2-1
V gene: TRBV7-3
clone size: .
D gene: TRBD1

CDR3 DNA: TGCGCCAGCAGCCTAGCGGGGGGGCGTTGGACAGATACGCAGTATTTT
CDR3 protein: CASSLAGGRWTDTQYF
J gene: TRBJ2-3
V gene: TRBV5-1
clone size: once
D gene: TRBD2

CDR3 DNA: TGTGCCAGCAGCGCGGGGGCGGTAGGGTCACCCCTCCACTTT
CDR3 protein: CASSAGAVGSPLHF
J gene: TRBJ1-6
V gene: TRBV9
clone size: .
D gene: .

CDR3 DNA: TGTGCCAGCAGTTACTTGGGGATGGATGGCTACACCTTC
CDR3 protein: CASSYLGMDGYTF
J gene: TRBJ1-2
V gene: TRBV6-5
clone size: .
D gene: .

CDR3 DNA: TGTGCCAGCAGTTTACATGCTAGCGGGGGGGGAGAGCAGTTCTTC
CDR3 protein: CASSLHASGGGEQFF
J gene: TRBJ2-1
V gene: TRBV28
clone size: .
D gene: TRBD2

CDR3 DNA: TGCAGCGTGGCCGGGAGGGAATACACCGGGGAGCTGTTTTTT
CDR3 protein: CSVAGREYTGELFF
J gene: TRBJ2-2
V gene: TRBV29-1
clone size: .
D gene: TRBD2

CDR3 DNA: TGTGCCTGGATGCCCACCACCTGGGACACCGGGGAGCTGTTTTTT
CDR3 protein: CAWMPTTWDTGELFF
J gene: TRBJ2-2
V gene: TRBV30
clone size: .
D gene: .

CDR3 DNA: TGTGCCAGCAGTTTATACCCGGCCACTTCAACTAATGAAAAACTGTTTTTT
CDR3 protein: CASSLYPATSTNEKLFF
J gene: TRBJ1-4
V gene: TRBV28
clone size: .
D gene: .

CDR3 DNA: TGCGCCAGCAGCCAAGAGGGGCTTTGGGGTAGCACAGATACGCAGTATTTT
CDR3 protein: CASSQEGLWGSTDTQYF
J gene: TRBJ2-3
V gene: TRBV4-1
clone size: once
D gene: .